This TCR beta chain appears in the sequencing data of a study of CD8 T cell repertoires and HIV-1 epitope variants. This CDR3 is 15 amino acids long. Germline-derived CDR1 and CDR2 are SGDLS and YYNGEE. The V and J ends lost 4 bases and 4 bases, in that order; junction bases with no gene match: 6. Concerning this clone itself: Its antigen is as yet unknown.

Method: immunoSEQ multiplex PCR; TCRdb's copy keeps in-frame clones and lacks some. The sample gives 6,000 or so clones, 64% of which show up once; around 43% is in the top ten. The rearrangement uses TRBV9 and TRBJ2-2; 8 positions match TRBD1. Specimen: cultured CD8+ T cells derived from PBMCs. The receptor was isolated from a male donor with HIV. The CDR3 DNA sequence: TGTGCCAGCAGCCCGACGCAGGGGGCCACCGGGGAGCTGTTTTTT. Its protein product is CASSPTQGATGELFF.